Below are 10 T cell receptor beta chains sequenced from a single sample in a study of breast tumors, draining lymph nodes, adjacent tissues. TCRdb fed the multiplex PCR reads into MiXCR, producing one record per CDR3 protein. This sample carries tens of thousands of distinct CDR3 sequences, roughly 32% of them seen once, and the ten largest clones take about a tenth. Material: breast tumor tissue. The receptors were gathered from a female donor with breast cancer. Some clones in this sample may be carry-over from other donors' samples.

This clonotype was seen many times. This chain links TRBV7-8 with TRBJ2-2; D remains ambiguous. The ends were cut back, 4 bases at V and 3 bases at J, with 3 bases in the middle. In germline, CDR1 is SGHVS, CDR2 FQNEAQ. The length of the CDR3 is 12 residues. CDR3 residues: CASSSHTGELFF. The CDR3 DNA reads TGTGCCAGCAGCTCCCACACCGGGGAGCTGTTTTTT.

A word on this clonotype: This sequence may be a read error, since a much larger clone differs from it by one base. CDR3 DNA sequence: TGTGCCAGCAGCTTCGGCAGGAGGGATACGCAGTATTTT. It specifies CASSFGRRDTQYF. This chain joins TRBV9 and TRBJ2-3, with D possibly TRBD2 on 5 matching bases. The V gene lost 4 bases and the J gene lost 6 bases, with 12 bases spanning the gap. Germline V gene lookup returns CDR1 SGDLS and CDR2 YYNGEE. The length of the CDR3 is 13 residues.

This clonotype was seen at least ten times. The CDR3 loop is CASSQGPQGAEQYF. The CDR3 nucleotides read TGTGCCAGCAGCCAAGGCCCGCAGGGGGCCGAGCAGTACTTC. The rearrangement joins TRBV14 to TRBJ2-7; 8 positions agree with TRBD1. This CDR3 is built from 14 residues. The junction had 5 bases not matched to a gene; V was cut back by 1 base and J by 6 bases. The germline V gene has CDR1 SGHDN and CDR2 FVKESK.

CDR3 region: CAWRRTGTGGEQYF. The CDR3 DNA reads as TGTGCCTGGAGGCGGACCGGGACAGGGGGCGAGCAGTACTTC. The chain joins TRBV30 to TRBJ2-7; the match to TRBD1 covers 11 bases. The CDR3 sequence is 14 residues long. Germline lookup yields CDR1 GTSNPN and CDR2 SVGIG (reference sequence). The ends lost 3 bases at V and 6 bases at J; junction bases unmatched: 7.

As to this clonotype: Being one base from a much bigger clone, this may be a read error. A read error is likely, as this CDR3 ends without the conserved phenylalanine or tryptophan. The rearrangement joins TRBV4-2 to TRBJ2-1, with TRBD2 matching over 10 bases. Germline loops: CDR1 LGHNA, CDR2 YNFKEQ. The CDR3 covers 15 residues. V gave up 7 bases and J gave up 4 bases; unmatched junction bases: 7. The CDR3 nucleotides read TGTGCCAGCAAAAAAGCGGGAGGGCCTTACAATGAGCAGTTCTCC. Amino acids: CASKKAGGPYNEQFS.

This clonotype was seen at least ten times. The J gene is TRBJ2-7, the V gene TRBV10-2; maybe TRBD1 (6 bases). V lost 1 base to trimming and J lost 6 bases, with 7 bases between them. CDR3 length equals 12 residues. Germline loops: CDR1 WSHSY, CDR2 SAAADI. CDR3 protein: CASSEWGLEQYF. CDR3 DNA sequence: TGCGCCAGCAGTGAGTGGGGGCTCGAGCAGTACTTC.

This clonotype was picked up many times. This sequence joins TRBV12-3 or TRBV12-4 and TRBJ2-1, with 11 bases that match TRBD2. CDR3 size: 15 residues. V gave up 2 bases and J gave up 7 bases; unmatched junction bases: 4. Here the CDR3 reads CASSLRLAGHNEQFF. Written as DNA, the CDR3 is TGTGCCAGCAGTTTAAGACTAGCGGGACATAATGAGCAGTTCTTC.

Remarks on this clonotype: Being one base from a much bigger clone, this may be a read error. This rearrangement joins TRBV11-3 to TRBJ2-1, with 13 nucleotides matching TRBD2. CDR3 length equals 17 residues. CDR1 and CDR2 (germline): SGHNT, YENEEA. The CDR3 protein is CAGSLDPGLAGFNEQFF. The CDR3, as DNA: TGTGCCGGCAGCTTAGATCCGGGACTAGCGGGATTCAATGAGCAGTTCTTC.

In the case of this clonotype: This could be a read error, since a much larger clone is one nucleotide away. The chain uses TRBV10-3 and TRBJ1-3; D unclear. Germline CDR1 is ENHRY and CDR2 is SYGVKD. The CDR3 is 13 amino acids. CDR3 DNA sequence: TGTGCCACCGGACGGGTCTCTGGAAACACCATATGTTTT. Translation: CATGRVSGNTICF.

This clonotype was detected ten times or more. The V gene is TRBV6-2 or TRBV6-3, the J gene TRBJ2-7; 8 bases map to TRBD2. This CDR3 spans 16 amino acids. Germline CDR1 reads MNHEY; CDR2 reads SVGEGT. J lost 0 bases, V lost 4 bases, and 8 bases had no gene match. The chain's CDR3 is CASSFSQRGNSYEQYF. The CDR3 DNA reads TGTGCCAGCAGTTTCTCCCAGCGGGGGAACTCCTACGAGCAGTACTTC.